A single sample is the source of the 29 T cell receptor beta chains below, sequenced in a study of Graves' ophthalmopathy and Graves' hyperthyroidism. The study amplified TCR beta CDR3 regions using RNA transcripts. An initial RT-PCR round employing HTBI primers preceded a second-round multiplex PCR. MiXCR, applied by TCRdb to the multiplex PCR reads, yields one record per CDR3 protein. The sample consists of around 1,000,000 distinct CDR3 sequences, roughly 35% of them appearing once. Sequenced input: peripheral blood or thyroid tissue (not recorded which). These receptor sequences come from an adult man with Graves' hyperthyroidism.

The chain combines TRBV7-9 with TRBJ1-4; 9 positions match TRBD1. The CDR3 length is 15 residues. With V trimmed by 3 bases and J by 5 bases, 4 bases remained unmatched. Looked up from germline, CDR1 is SEHNR and CDR2 is FQNEAQ (reference sequence). CDR3 DNA: TGTGCCAGCAGCTTTGGGACAGGGAGAAATGAAAAACTGTTTTTT. Protein: CASSFGTGRNEKLFF.

V usage is TRBV5-1 and J usage is TRBJ2-7; 8 bases are shared with TRBD2. The V gene's germline CDR1 is SGHRS and CDR2 YFSETQ. V lost 3 bases to trimming and J lost 7 bases; unmatched junction nucleotides: 12. The CDR3 runs 15 residues. In nucleotides, the CDR3 is TGCGCCAGCAGCTGGTTAGCGGGAAATTTTAGGGAGCAGTACTTC. The encoded protein is CASSWLAGNFREQYF.

This clonotype has ten or more counts. This chain connects TRBV7-3 to TRBJ1-1; maybe TRBD1 (5 bases). Per the germline V gene, CDR1 is SGHTA and CDR2 is FQGTGA. This CDR3 comprises 16 residues. Trimming pared 0 bases from V and 1 base from J, leaving 12 bases between. The CDR3 region has the DNA TGTGCCAGCAGCTTAACGCCGGCAGGGAGGAACACTGAAGCTTTCTTT. Protein: CASSLTPAGRNTEAFF.

The sample holds a few counts of this clonotype. The chain has TRBV6-5 and TRBJ1-1; weak D call: TRBD1 (6 bases). Trimming shortened V by 3 bases and J by 5 bases, and 19 bases separated the two germline ends. This CDR3 spans 16 amino acids. Germline-derived CDR1 and CDR2 are MNHEY and SVGAGI. The DNA of the CDR3 is TGTGCCAGCAGTTATTCTGGCAGGGGTTGGGTTACTGAAGCTTTCTTT. Translation: CASSYSGRGWVTEAFF.

This clonotype was recorded at least ten times. This chain joins TRBV7-2 and TRBJ1-1; D not resolved. This CDR3 contains 13 residues. The ends were cut back, 5 bases at V and 1 base at J, with 8 bases in the middle. The germline V gene encodes CDR1 SGHTA and CDR2 FQGNSA. CDR3 sequence: CASSPHSNTEAFF. CDR3 nucleotides: TGTGCCAGCAGCCCCCACTCGAACACTGAAGCTTTCTTT.

This clonotype was recorded at least ten times. This chain uses TRBV20-1 with TRBJ1-1; perhaps TRBD1 as D (5 bases). This CDR3 has 14 amino acids. V lost 5 bases and J lost 4, with 17 bases in between. Germline loops: CDR1 DFQATT, CDR2 SNEGSKA (reference sequence). This chain's CDR3 is CSAPWGRWGTEAFF. The CDR3 DNA sequence: TGCAGTGCTCCGTGGGGCCGATGGGGCACTGAAGCTTTCTTT.

There are many counts of this clonotype. CDR3 amino acids: CASSPLTVLIGELFF. In DNA, the CDR3 is TGTGCCAGCAGCCCCCTTACGGTCCTGATAGGGGAGCTGTTTTTT. The chain has TRBV2 and TRBJ2-2, with D unresolved. This CDR3 has 15 residues. Germline V gives CDR1 SNHLY, CDR2 FYNNEI. V was shortened by 6 bases and J by 8 bases, with 19 bases between the two germline ends.

The chain has TRBV10-3 and TRBJ1-5, with TRBD1 as a possible D gene (6 bases). Trimming stripped 4 bases from V and 3 bases from J, with 10 bases between. This CDR3 is built from 14 residues. Germline-derived CDR1 and CDR2 are ENHRY and SYGVKD. The CDR3 coding sequence is TGTGCCATCAGTGCTAGGGGGGTCAATCAGCCCCAGCATTTT. This codes for CAISARGVNQPQHF.

The J gene is TRBJ1-5, the V gene TRBV15; D is unresolved. The CDR3 has 14 residues. Per germline, CDR1 LNHNV and CDR2 YYDKDF (reference sequence). Trimming stripped 1 base from V and 5 bases from J, with 9 bases between. CDR3 amino acids: CATSRAQVDQPQHF. The CDR3 DNA is TGTGCCACCAGCAGAGCTCAAGTAGATCAGCCCCAGCATTTT.

There are many counts of this clonotype. The genes are TRBV19 and TRBJ2-2; D unclear. V lost 7 bases, J lost 1 base, and 10 bases lay in between. The germline V gene encodes CDR1 LNHDA and CDR2 SQIVND (reference sequence). This CDR3 has 14 amino acids. The DNA for the CDR3 is TGTGCCAGTACCGGAGACCTGAACACCGGGGAGCTGTTTTTT. Translating it yields CASTGDLNTGELFF.

To note about this clonotype: A much more abundant neighbour one base away suggests this may be a read error. CDR3 nucleotide sequence: TGCAGTGCTAGGGGCGCTACAAACTATGGCTACACCTTC. Protein: CSARGATNYGYTF. V and J are TRBV20-1 and TRBJ1-2, with D unclear. Trimming took 3 bases from V and 2 from J, leaving 10 bases between them. The CDR3 has 13 residues. Looked up from germline, CDR1 is DFQATT and CDR2 is SNEGSKA (reference sequence).

This clonotype showed up just a few times. V and J are TRBV7-9 and TRBJ1-1, with D hard to call. Trimming shortened V by 3 bases and J by 0 bases, and 8 bases separated the two germline ends. This CDR3 comprises 14 residues. CDR1 and CDR2 from the germline V gene are SEHNR and FQNEAQ (reference sequence). In nucleotides, the CDR3 is TGTGCCAGCAGCTTTCAAGGAGTGAACACTGAAGCTTTCTTT. The encoded protein is CASSFQGVNTEAFF. The whole variable domain, remainder taken from reference TRBV7-9 and TRBJ1-1, is DTGVSQNPRHKITKRGQNVTFRCDPISEHNRLYWYRQTLGQGPEFLTYFQNEAQLEKSRLLSDRFSAERPKGSFSTLEIQRTEQGDSAMYLCASSFQGVNTEAFFGQGTRLTVV.

This clonotype was detected ten times or more. The chain employs TRBV7-6 and TRBJ2-2; 10 bases align to TRBD2. The CDR3 totals 16 residues. Germline CDR1 is SGHVS and CDR2 is FNYEAQ. V lost 2 bases and J lost 4; bases outside the gene matches: 4. The CDR3 nucleotides are TGTGCCAGCAGCTTAAGGACTAGCGGATCCACCGGGGAGCTGTTTTTT. It translates to CASSLRTSGSTGELFF.

The chain couples TRBV10-3 to TRBJ1-2; TRBD1 matches at 8 bases. This CDR3 is 14 amino acids long. Trimming took 0 bases from V and 9 from J; bases not matched to a gene: 6. Germline assignment: CDR1 ENHRY and CDR2 SYGVKD. DNA for the CDR3: TGTGCCATCAGTGAGTCAGGGGACAGGCTGCGCTACACCTTC. Its protein is CAISESGDRLRYTF.

This clonotype was counted ten times or more. The chain carries TRBV7-2 and TRBJ2-7; D is undetermined. This CDR3 is 15 amino acids long. Trimming pared 5 bases from V and 3 bases from J, leaving 17 bases between. Looked up from germline, CDR1 is SGHTA and CDR2 is FQGNSA. This CDR3 is CASSPQTRTFYEQYF. For the CDR3, the DNA is TGTGCCAGCAGCCCCCAGACTCGAACCTTCTACGAGCAGTACTTC.

This clonotype has ten or more counts. This chain connects TRBV7-2 to TRBJ1-2; TRBD1 might be the D (6 bases). This CDR3 region has 12 residues. Trimming cost V 3 bases and J 11 bases, with 13 bases left between them. CDR1 is SGHTA and CDR2 is FQGNSA in the germline V gene. CDR3 residues: CASSFGQRAYTF. CDR3 DNA: TGTGCCAGCAGCTTCGGACAGAGAGCTTACACCTTC.

This clonotype turned up a few times. Its ends do not fully match the called genes, so a read error is possible. This chain links TRBV24-1 with TRBJ2-7; D perhaps matches TRBD2 (5 bases). Per germline, CDR1 KGHDR and CDR2 SFDVKD. The CDR3 length is 14 residues. CDR3 in amino acids: CASSLGLARYEQYF. In DNA, the CDR3 is TGTGCCAGCAGTTTAGGGCTAGCCCGCTACGAGCAGTACTTC.

This clonotype was counted many times. V and J are TRBV6-6 and TRBJ1-5, with TRBD1 matching over 9 bases. J lost 2 bases, V lost 6 bases, and 11 bases had no gene match. The CDR3 has 17 residues. From germline, CDR1 is MNHNY and CDR2 SVGAGI (reference sequence). The CDR3 region is CASSQSDRGSGNQPQHF. In nucleotides, the CDR3 is TGTGCCAGCAGCCAAAGTGACAGGGGGTCGGGCAATCAGCCCCAGCATTTT.

This clonotype was detected only a few times. V usage is TRBV4-3 and J usage is TRBJ1-2, with D unresolved. The germline V gene encodes CDR1 LGHNA and CDR2 YSLEER. V was cut by 0 bases and J by 3 bases, with 14 bases left in between. The CDR3 sequence is 16 residues long. CDR3 region: CASSQELAGTYYGYTF. The CDR3 DNA is TGCGCCAGCAGCCAAGAACTAGCGGGAACCTACTATGGCTACACCTTC.

V is TRBV19 and J is TRBJ1-5, with D possibly matching TRBD1 (6 bases). CDR3 length: 15 amino acids. Germline lookup yields CDR1 LNHDA and CDR2 SQIVND (reference sequence). V lost 9 bases and J lost 5, with 20 bases in between. The CDR3 here is CASSFYQGLHQPQHF. As DNA, the CDR3 is TGTGCCAGCAGTTTCTATCAGGGGCTCCATCAGCCCCAGCATTTT.

This clonotype was recorded many times. The rearrangement uses TRBV25-1 and TRBJ1-1; D not resolved. Germline-derived CDR1 and CDR2 are MGHDK and SYGVNS. The CDR3 length is 13 residues. Trimming left V 6 bases short and J 1 base short, with 9 bases between. The CDR3 DNA follows: TGTGCCAGCAGCAGGTTGCCGAACACTGAAGCTTTCTTT. It yields the protein CASSRLPNTEAFF.

This clonotype was detected many times. The chain couples TRBV29-1 to TRBJ1-3; D call uncertain. The CDR3 totals 14 residues. V dropped 6 bases and J dropped 0 bases, with 12 bases sitting between them. Germline-derived CDR1 and CDR2 are SQVTM and ANQGSEA. DNA of the CDR3: TGCAGCGTAACAGCGATGAGCTCTGGAAACACCATATATTTT. This translates into CSVTAMSSGNTIYF.

With respect to this clonotype: This may be a read error, as it is one base from a much larger clone. The chain employs TRBV4-1 and TRBJ1-6; D uncertain. The CDR3 extends over 14 amino acids. Germline-derived CDR1 and CDR2 are MGHRA and YSYEKL. CDR3 DNA sequence: TGCGCCAGCAGCCAACTCGGAGGTAATCCACCCCTCCACTTT. It encodes CASSQLGGNPPLHF.

CDR3 bases: TGTGCCAGCAGCTTAGGGATCGTGAGCAACACCGGGGAGCTGTTTTTT. It codes for CASSLGIVSNTGELFF. This chain joins TRBV7-3 and TRBJ2-2; D gene ambiguous. The V gene lost 2 bases and the J gene lost 2 bases, with 12 bases spanning the gap. Per germline, CDR1 SGHTA and CDR2 FQGTGA. This CDR3 has 16 residues.

The rearrangement links TRBV6-5 to TRBJ2-5; a weak D match, TRBD2 (6 bases). Germline V gives CDR1 MNHEY, CDR2 SVGAGI. Between the trimmed V and J ends, which lost 5 bases and 4 bases, there was a span of 17 bases. The CDR3 length is 15 residues. Written as DNA, the CDR3 is TGTGCCAGCAGTCGCTCCGGAGGGCCACGAGAGACCCAGTACTTC. This gives the protein CASSRSGGPRETQYF.

At least ten counts were recorded for this clonotype. The rearrangement links TRBV11-1 to TRBJ1-6, with TRBD1 matching 9 bases. The CDR3 has 14 amino acids. Germline values: CDR1 SGHAT, CDR2 FQDESV (reference sequence). V was clipped by 5 bases and J by 12 bases; unmatched bases: 8. The CDR3 DNA is TGTGCCAGCAGCGAGGGACAGGGTGTTGGACCCCTCCACTTT. It is translated as CASSEGQGVGPLHF.

This clonotype showed up just a few times. The V gene is TRBV10-2, the J gene TRBJ1-4; unclear D gene. The V and J ends lost 2 bases and 0 bases respectively, with 13 bases between them. CDR1 is WSHSY, CDR2 SAAADI, per germline. This CDR3 has 17 amino acids. The CDR3 DNA reads TGCGCCAGCAGTGAGGAGGAGACACCAGCAACTAATGAAAAACTGTTTTTT. Amino acids: CASSEEETPATNEKLFF.

This clonotype was observed a few times. The genes are TRBV12-3 or TRBV12-4 and TRBJ1-5; D is uncertain. Trimming shortened V by 6 bases and J by 6 bases, and 15 bases separated the two germline ends. The CDR3 spans 14 residues. Here the CDR3 DNA reads TGTGCCAGCAGCCCCGCCGGGTACGGTCAGCCCCAGCATTTT. Translating it yields CASSPAGYGQPQHF.

This clonotype was observed a handful of times. The chain joins TRBV2 to TRBJ2-5; 8 positions agree with TRBD1. Looked up from germline, CDR1 is SNHLY and CDR2 is FYNNEI. V shed 4 bases and J 7 bases; nucleotides not matched to a gene: 2. CDR3 size: 12 residues. CDR3 coding DNA: TGTGCCAGCAGTGTCGGGACAGGGACCCAGTACTTC. It specifies CASSVGTGTQYF. Full variable domain (rest looked up from reference TRBV2 and TRBJ2-5): EPEVTQTPSHQVTQMGQEVILRCVPISNHLYFYWYRQILGQKVEFLVSFYNNEISEKSEIFDDQFSVERPDGSNFTLKIRSTKLEDSAMYFCASSVGTGTQYFGPGTRLLVL.